These 8 T cell receptor beta chains originate from one sample sequenced in a study of blood T cell repertoires in COVID-19. Sequencing used immunoSEQ multiplex PCR; TCRdb keeps in-frame clones, though not all of them. The sample records roughly 250,000 clones, 88% being singletons. The sequenced sample was peripheral blood. All receptors derive from a woman in her forties who had recovered from COVID-19.

V is TRBV7-2 and J is TRBJ2-5, with a tentative D call TRBD2 (6 bases). The CDR3 has 12 amino acids. V lost 1 base to trimming and J lost 13 bases, with 13 bases between them. Per germline, CDR1 SGHTA and CDR2 FQGNSA. This CDR3 is CASSLGWLAPYF. CDR3 nucleotide sequence: TGTGCCAGCAGCTTAGGGTGGCTAGCGCCGTACTTC.

The chain recombines TRBV7-2 with TRBJ2-3; 9 nucleotides line up with TRBD2. Germline V gene sequence: CDR1 SGHTA, CDR2 FQGNSA. The CDR3 has 15 amino acids. V gave up 5 bases and J gave up 2 bases; unmatched junction bases: 5. This chain's CDR3 is CASSRGGAPTDTQYF. CDR3 in DNA: TGTGCCAGCAGCCGCGGGGGGGCACCCACAGATACGCAGTATTTT.

The chain is built from TRBV13 and TRBJ2-3; the match to TRBD2 covers 7 bases. Germline CDR1 reads PRHDT; CDR2 reads FYEKMQ (reference sequence). The CDR3 covers 15 residues. Trimming at V came to 3 bases and at J to 4 bases, leaving 7 bases not matched to a gene. CDR3 sequence (DNA): TGTGCCAGCAGCTTTGGGGCTAGCGGTCCAGATACGCAGTATTTT. Translated, it gives CASSFGASGPDTQYF. The complete variable domain, with remaining parts taken from reference TRBV13 and TRBJ2-3, reads AAGVIQSPRHLIKEKRETATLKCYPIPRHDTVYWYQQGPGQDPQFLISFYEKMQSDKGSIPDRFSAQQFSDYHSELNMSSLELGDSALYFCASSFGASGPDTQYFGPGTRLTVL.

Regarding this clone: Other DNA sequences of this sample code for an identical CDR3. The V gene is TRBV19, the J gene TRBJ2-5; 7 bases line up with TRBD1. Germline values: CDR1 LNHDA, CDR2 SQIVND (reference sequence). The length of the CDR3 is 13 residues. With V trimmed by 3 bases and J by 5 bases, 3 bases remained unmatched. CDR3 loop: CASSIRGRETQYF. The CDR3 DNA sequence: TGTGCCAGTAGTATTAGGGGGCGGGAGACCCAGTACTTC. Together with reference TRBV19 and TRBJ2-5, the CDR3 gives the full variable domain: DGGITQSPKYLFRKEGQNVTLSCEQNLNHDAMYWYRQDPGQGLRLIYYSQIVNDFQKGDIAEGYSVSREKKESFPLTVTSAQKNPTAFYLCASSIRGRETQYFGPGTRLLVL.

This chain links TRBV7-9 with TRBJ1-2, with D uncertain. The CDR3 spans 12 residues. Germline loops: CDR1 SEHNR, CDR2 FQNEAQ (reference sequence). The V and J ends lost 1 base and 4 bases respectively, with 4 bases between them. DNA of the CDR3: TGTGCCAGCAGCTTAGTCTCCTATGGCTACACCTTC. Amino acid sequence: CASSLVSYGYTF.

The V gene is TRBV6-5, the J gene TRBJ2-2; 9 bases align to TRBD1. V shed 4 bases and J 4 bases; nucleotides not matched to a gene: 7. CDR1 and CDR2 from the germline V gene are MNHEY and SVGAGI. The CDR3 length is 16 residues. CDR3 sequence: CASSSFRTGVTGELFF. The CDR3 bases are TGTGCCAGCAGTTCCTTCAGGACAGGGGTCACCGGGGAGCTGTTTTTT.

The rearrangement joins TRBV12-2 to TRBJ2-7; the D call in the table, TRBD2, was not verified against the DNA. TRBV12-2 is a pseudogene locus. The CDR3 is 13 residues long. CDR3: CASRLSVESEQYV. The CDR3 DNA reads TGTGCAAGTCGCTTAAGCGTAGAGAGCGAGCAGTACGTC.

This clone was found a few times. The chain is built from TRBV13 and TRBJ2-1, with D maybe TRBD1 (5 bases). From germline, CDR1 is PRHDT and CDR2 FYEKMQ (reference sequence). The V and J ends lost 3 bases and 6 bases respectively, with 27 bases between them. CDR3 length equals 19 residues. The DNA of the CDR3 is TGTGCCAGCAGCTTCCCGCCCCCCCTTCGGGCAAGGGGCTCCAATGAGCAGTTCTTC. This gives the protein CASSFPPPLRARGSNEQFF.